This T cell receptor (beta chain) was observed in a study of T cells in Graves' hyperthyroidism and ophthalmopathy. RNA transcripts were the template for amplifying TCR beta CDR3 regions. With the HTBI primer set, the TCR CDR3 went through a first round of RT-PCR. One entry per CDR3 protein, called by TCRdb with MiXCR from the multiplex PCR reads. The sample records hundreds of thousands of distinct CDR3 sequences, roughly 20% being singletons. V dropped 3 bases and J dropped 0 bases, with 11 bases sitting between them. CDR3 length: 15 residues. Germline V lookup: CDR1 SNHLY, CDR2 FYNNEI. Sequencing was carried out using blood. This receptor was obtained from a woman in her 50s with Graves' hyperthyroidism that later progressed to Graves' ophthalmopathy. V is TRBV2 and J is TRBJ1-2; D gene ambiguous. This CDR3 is CASSDSTETNYGYTF. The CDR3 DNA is TGTGCCAGCAGTGATTCGACCGAGACTAACTATGGCTACACCTTC.